The present TCR beta chain was sequenced within a study of OX40 agonist ivuxolimab in advanced cancers. This clone was observed a handful of times. CDR1 SGHDT and CDR2 YYEEEE come from the germline V gene. The ends lost 6 bases at V and 7 bases at J; junction bases unmatched: 9. The CDR3 runs 15 residues. This table comes from immunoSEQ multiplex PCR, and its TCRdb copy is limited to in-frame clones, with some not included. The sample has tens of thousands of clones, roughly 84% seen once. Specimen: CD4+ or CD8+ T cells sorted from blood, collected in a trial of the OX40 agonist ivuxolimab. The TCR was taken from an adult with an advanced solid tumor such as melanoma, head and neck, liver or kidney cancer. This chain connects TRBV5-6 to TRBJ2-2, with TRBD1 identical over 10 bases. The CDR3 spells CASNEDRGRDGELFF. The CDR3 DNA sequence: TGTGCCAGCAACGAAGACAGGGGGCGCGACGGGGAGCTGTTTTTT.